One sample yielded the 7 T cell receptor beta chains listed below, sequenced in a study of cytomegalovirus exposure and HLA in healthy donors. PCR involved 60 Vbeta and 13 Jbeta primers. This table comes from immunoSEQ multiplex PCR, and its TCRdb copy is limited to in-frame clones, with some not included. The table shows 70,000 to 90,000 clones, with 65% to 70% occurring only once. Sequencing was done on a sample of PBMCs. The source of these receptors is a man aged 40-49 years in good health and CMV-seropositive.

The V and J genes are TRBV5-6 and TRBJ2-6; perhaps TRBD2 as D (5 bases). CDR1 and CDR2 (germline): SGHDT, YYEEEE. The CDR3 loop spans 15 amino acids. V was clipped by 1 base and J by 2 bases, with 7 bases between them. The chain's CDR3 is CASSLIGAGANVLTF. The CDR3 coding sequence is TGTGCCAGCAGCTTGATCGGGGCTGGGGCCAACGTCCTGACTTTC. Combining the CDR3 with reference TRBV5-6 and TRBJ2-6 gives the whole variable domain DAGVTQSPTHLIKTRGQQVTLRCSPKSGHDTVSWYQQALGQGPQFIFQYYEEEERQRGNFPDRFSGHQFPNYSSELNVNALLLGDSALYLCASSLIGAGANVLTFGAGSRLTVL.

The genes are TRBV12-5 and TRBJ2-7; perhaps TRBD2 as D (5 bases). V lost 2 bases and J 4 bases, leaving 6 bases between the germline ends. Looked up from germline, CDR1 is LGHNT and CDR2 is FRNRAP. The CDR3 has 12 residues. The CDR3 sequence: CASGLRDYEQYF. In nucleotides, the CDR3 is TGTGCTAGTGGTTTGCGGGATTACGAGCAGTACTTC.

This chain uses TRBV9 with TRBJ2-1; TRBD1 is a possible D gene (6 bases). Germline CDR1 SGDLS, CDR2 YYNGEE. Trimming removed 2 bases from V and 6 bases from J, with 12 bases in between. The CDR3 spans 14 residues. Here the CDR3 reads CASSVEGTSNEQFF. The CDR3 DNA follows: TGTGCCAGCAGCGTTGAGGGGACAAGCAATGAGCAGTTCTTC.

The chain carries TRBV18 and TRBJ1-4; no clear D. Germline loops: CDR1 KGHSH, CDR2 LQKENI. Trimming left V 8 bases short and J 8 bases short, with 15 bases between. The CDR3 has 13 amino acids. The CDR3 loop is CASDGGFGEKLFF. CDR3 sequence (DNA): TGTGCCAGCGATGGAGGGTTTGGCGAAAAACTGTTTTTT.

This clone was found a few times. The chain employs TRBV6-6 and TRBJ1-2, with 8 positions matching TRBD1. The CDR3 covers 16 residues. With V trimmed by 8 bases and J by 1 base, 12 bases remained unmatched. From germline, CDR1 is MNHNY and CDR2 SVGAGI (reference sequence). The CDR3 is CASYIVGTGLNYGYTF. CDR3 sequence (DNA): TGTGCCAGCTATATCGTAGGGACAGGCCTTAACTATGGCTACACCTTC.

In this sample, this clone turned up a few times. CDR3 in amino acids: CASREGQGAWTEAFF. DNA of the CDR3: TGTGCCAGCAGAGAGGGACAGGGGGCTTGGACTGAAGCTTTCTTT. The chain employs TRBV27 and TRBJ1-1; the match to TRBD1 covers 12 bases. The CDR3 runs to 15 residues. Unmatched junction bases numbered 7, after V lost 6 bases and J lost 5 bases. CDR1 MNHEY and CDR2 SMNVEV come from the germline V gene (reference sequence).

This clone was picked up a small number of times. This chain links TRBV19 with TRBJ2-6; D is ambiguous. V gave up 5 bases and J gave up 4 bases, with 12 bases separating them. Germline assignment: CDR1 LNHDA and CDR2 SQIVND (reference sequence). The CDR3 length is 15 residues. The CDR3 sequence is CASSPSTSGANVLTF. Written as DNA, the CDR3 is TGTGCCAGTAGTCCATCTACCTCCGGGGCCAACGTCCTGACTTTC.